This T cell receptor (beta chain) was recovered during a study of T cell responses to AZD1222 COVID-19 vaccine. The CDR3 covers 16 residues. Trimming stripped 0 bases from V and 6 bases from J, with 17 bases between. Germline V gene sequence: CDR1 LNHDA, CDR2 SQIVND (reference sequence). This table comes from immunoSEQ multiplex PCR, and its TCRdb copy is limited to in-frame clones, with some not included. The sample has approximately 100,000 clones; about 94% are singletons. To note about this clone: What it binds is not known.

General observations from the study: Repertoires were obtained solely post-peak T cell response. Close to half of spike-specific TCRs reportedly recognize unmutated variant regions.

The chain employs TRBV19 and TRBJ1-1, with D perhaps TRBD1 (5 bases). Source: peripheral blood, taken on day 0 of AZD1222 vaccination. The sequence derives from an adult in good health. The CDR3 spells CASSIDTRTGEAEAFF. CDR3 nucleotides: TGTGCCAGTAGTATAGATACTAGGACGGGGGAGGCTGAAGCTTTCTTT. Full variable domain (remainder filled in from reference TRBV19 and TRBJ1-1): DGGITQSPKYLFRKEGQNVTLSCEQNLNHDAMYWYRQDPGQGLRLIYYSQIVNDFQKGDIAEGYSVSREKKESFPLTVTSAQKNPTAFYLCASSIDTRTGEAEAFFGQGTRLTVV.